The text below deals with one TCR beta chain. Antigen: not known. Axillary draining lymph nodes of breast cancer patients supplied the node samples. TCRdb reprocessed the multiplex PCR reads via MiXCR and lists one record per CDR3 protein. Among about 130,000 distinct CDR3 sequences listed, about a fifth were seen once. The CDR3 runs to 15 residues. With 4 bases removed from V and 7 bases from J, the gap between germline ends came to 20 bases. CDR1 and CDR2 from the germline V gene are SGHDT and YYEEEE. This sample stems from a study of breast tumors, draining lymph nodes, adjacent tissues. Study results and limitations: Tumor TCR diversity was below lymph nodes but above nontumor tissue. The lymph node origin of tumor T cells was framed as consistent with a hypothesis, not demonstrated. Findings are consistent with lymph node origin and intratumoral expansion of most tumor T cells.

The rearrangement uses TRBV5-6 and TRBJ2-5, with D tentatively TRBD1 (5 bases). The TCR comes from a female donor with breast cancer. Some clones in this sample may be carry-over from other donors' samples. Sequencing was carried out using axillary lymph node tissue. In DNA form, the CDR3 reads TGTGCCAGCAGCACCGGACATCTTACTTATGGGACCCAGTACTTC. Translating gives CASSTGHLTYGTQYF.